Below are 3 T cell receptor beta chains sequenced from a single sample in a study of molecular identifiers for immune sequencing clone quantification. TCRdb used MiXCR to reprocess the PCR reads, holding one entry per CDR3 protein. The repertoire includes roughly 100,000 distinct CDR3 sequences, 30% to 35% of them detected once, and approximately 9.8% sits in the top ten. Sequencing input: naive CD8+ T cells from blood, with Jurkat cell RNA spiked in. The subset was: FACS-sorted CD8+CD4-CCR7+CD45RA+ naive T cells. The receptors were gathered from a human donor in good health. Some libraries in this study had Jurkat cell RNA spiked in.

The table lists this clonotype with a few counts. The rearrangement links TRBV4-3 to TRBJ2-5; tentatively, D is TRBD1 (5 bases). With 0 bases removed from V and 2 bases from J, the gap between germline ends came to 13 bases. Germline assignment: CDR1 LGHNA and CDR2 YSLEER. There are 16 residues in the CDR3. The CDR3 loop is CASSQDESGIQETQYF. CDR3 coding DNA: TGCGCCAGCAGCCAAGACGAATCAGGGATACAAGAGACCCAGTACTTC.

Remarks on this clonotype: This could be a read error, since a much larger clone is one nucleotide away. The V gene is TRBV6-5, the J gene TRBJ1-1; D perhaps matches TRBD1 (6 bases). The CDR3 has 14 amino acids. Germline assignment: CDR1 MNHEY and CDR2 SVGAGI. The CDR3 DNA sequence: TGTGCCAGCGGATATTCGGGGGCTGACACTGAAACTTTCTTT. Translating gives CASGYSGADTETFF.

The rearrangement uses TRBV25-1 and TRBJ1-6; D perhaps matches TRBD1 (5 bases). Germline V gives CDR1 MGHDK, CDR2 SYGVNS. The V gene lost 6 bases and the J gene lost 9 bases, with 12 bases spanning the gap. The CDR3 has 13 residues. The CDR3 sequence is CASRSAGVSPLHF. CDR3 bases: TGTGCCAGCAGGTCGGCGGGGGTTTCACCCCTCCACTTT.